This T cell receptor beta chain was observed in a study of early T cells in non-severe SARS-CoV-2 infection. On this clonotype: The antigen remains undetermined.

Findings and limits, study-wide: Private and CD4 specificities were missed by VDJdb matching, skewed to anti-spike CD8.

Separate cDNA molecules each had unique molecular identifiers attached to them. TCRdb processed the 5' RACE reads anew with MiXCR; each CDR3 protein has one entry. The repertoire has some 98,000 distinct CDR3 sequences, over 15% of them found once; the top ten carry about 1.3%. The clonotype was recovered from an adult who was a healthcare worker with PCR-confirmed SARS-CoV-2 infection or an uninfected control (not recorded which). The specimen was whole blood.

CDR3 coding DNA: TGTGCCAGCAGTTTTTTGGCTAGCGGAACTGAGCAGTTCTTC. This encodes CASSFLASGTEQFF. The rearrangement joins TRBV12-3 or TRBV12-4 to TRBJ2-1, with 7 bases fitting TRBD2. J was trimmed by 9 bases and V by 3 bases; bases with no gene match: 8. The CDR3 contains 14 residues.